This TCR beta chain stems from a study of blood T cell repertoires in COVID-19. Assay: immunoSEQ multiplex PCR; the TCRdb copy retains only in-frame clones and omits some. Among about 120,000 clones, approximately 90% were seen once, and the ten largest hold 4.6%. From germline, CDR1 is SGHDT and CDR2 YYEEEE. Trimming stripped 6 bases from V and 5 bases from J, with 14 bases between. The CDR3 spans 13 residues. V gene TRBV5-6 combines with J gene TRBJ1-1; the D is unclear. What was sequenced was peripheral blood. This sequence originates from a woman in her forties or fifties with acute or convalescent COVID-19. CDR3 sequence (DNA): TGTGCCAGCACGCTTCTGTACGGGACTGAAGCTTTCTTT. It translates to CASTLLYGTEAFF.